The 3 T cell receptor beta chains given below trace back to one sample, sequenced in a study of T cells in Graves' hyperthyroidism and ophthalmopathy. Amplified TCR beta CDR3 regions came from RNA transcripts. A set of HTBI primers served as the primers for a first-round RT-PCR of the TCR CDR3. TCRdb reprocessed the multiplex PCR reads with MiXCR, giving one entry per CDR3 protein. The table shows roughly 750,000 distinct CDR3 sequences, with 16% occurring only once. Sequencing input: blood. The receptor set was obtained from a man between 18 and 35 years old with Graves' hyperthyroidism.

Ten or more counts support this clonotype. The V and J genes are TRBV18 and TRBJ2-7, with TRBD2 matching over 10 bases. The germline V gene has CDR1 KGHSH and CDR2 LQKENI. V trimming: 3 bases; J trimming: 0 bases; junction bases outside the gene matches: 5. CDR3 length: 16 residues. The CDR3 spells CASSPRSGRLSYEQYF. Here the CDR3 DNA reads TGTGCCAGCTCACCCCGTAGCGGGAGGCTCTCCTACGAGCAGTACTTC.

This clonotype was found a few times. The CDR3 coding sequence is TGTGCCAGCAGCGCACGGGACAGGGTCTACGAGCAGTACTTC. Amino acids: CASSARDRVYEQYF. The chain joins TRBV9 to TRBJ2-7; 9 bases match TRBD1. Trimming removed 3 bases from V and 3 bases from J; junction bases left unmatched: 4. Germline V lookup: CDR1 SGDLS, CDR2 YYNGEE. This CDR3 comprises 14 residues.

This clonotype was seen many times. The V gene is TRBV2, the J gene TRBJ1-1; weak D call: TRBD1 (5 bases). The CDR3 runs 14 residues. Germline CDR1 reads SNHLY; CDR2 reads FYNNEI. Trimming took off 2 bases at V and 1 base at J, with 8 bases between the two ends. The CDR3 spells CASSESRGNTEAFF. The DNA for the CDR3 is TGTGCCAGCAGTGAATCTAGGGGGAACACTGAAGCTTTCTTT.